These 22 T cell receptor beta chains came from one sample sequenced in a study of neurological immune-mediated disorders. One entry per CDR3 protein, called by TCRdb with MiXCR from the 5' RACE reads. The sample holds some 50,000 distinct CDR3 sequences, around 17% seen once. Sequenced: PBMCs. The receptors shown here come from a man between 60 and 70 years old in good health.

This clonotype was counted at least ten times. The V call is TRBV11-3, the J call TRBJ1-1, with unresolved D. Looked up from germline, CDR1 is SGHNT and CDR2 is YENEEA. V shed 9 bases and J shed 6 bases, with 11 bases lying between them. The CDR3 totals 11 residues. The CDR3 spells CARPPRAEAFF. CDR3 DNA sequence: TGTGCCAGACCTCCAAGGGCTGAAGCTTTCTTT.

In its sample, this clonotype was seen many times. The chain uses TRBV5-1 and TRBJ2-1, with D tentatively TRBD1 or TRBD2 (5 bases each). The CDR3 is made up of 13 amino acids. Trimming stripped 3 bases from V and 5 bases from J, with 9 bases between. CDR1 and CDR2 from the germline V gene are SGHRS and YFSETQ. CDR3 in DNA: TGCGCCAGCAGCTGGGACGTCAACAATGAGCAGTTCTTC. Amino acid sequence: CASSWDVNNEQFF.

This clonotype was counted ten times or more. The chain joins TRBV5-1 to TRBJ1-5; 7 nucleotides match TRBD1. CDR3 length: 14 residues. With V trimmed by 0 bases and J by 5 bases, 2 bases remained unmatched. Germline loops: CDR1 SGHRS, CDR2 YFSETQ. The CDR3 DNA reads TGCGCCAGCAGCTTGGAGGGGGCGGATCAGCCCCAGCATTTT. Protein sequence: CASSLEGADQPQHF. Supplemented by reference TRBV5-1 and TRBJ1-5, the full variable domain reads KAGVTQTPRYLIKTRGQQVTLSCSPISGHRSVSWYQQTPGQGLQFLFEYFSETQRNKGNFPGRFSGRQFSNSRSEMNVSTLELGDSALYLCASSLEGADQPQHFGDGTRLSIL.

The chain carries TRBV7-9 and TRBJ2-7, with D possibly being TRBD1 or TRBD2 (5 bases each). Between the trimmed V and J ends, which lost 7 bases and 5 bases, there was a span of 12 bases. The germline gives CDR1 SEHNR, CDR2 FQNEAQ (reference sequence). The CDR3 is made up of 12 amino acids. CDR3 nucleotide sequence: TGTGCCAGCACCACCGGGGACGACGAGCAGTACTTC. The encoded protein is CASTTGDDEQYF. Full variable domain (missing parts from reference TRBV7-9 and TRBJ2-7): DTGVSQNPRHKITKRGQNVTFRCDPISEHNRLYWYRQTLGQGPEFLTYFQNEAQLEKSRLLSDRFSAERPKGSFSTLEIQRTEQGDSAMYLCASTTGDDEQYFGPGTRLTVT.

The genes are TRBV5-1 and TRBJ2-7; D is undetermined. This CDR3 comprises 15 residues. In germline, CDR1 is SGHRS, CDR2 YFSETQ. Trimming removed 0 bases at V and 6 bases at J, with 16 bases between. The CDR3 here is CASSLESPGLGEQYF. As DNA, the CDR3 is TGCGCCAGCAGCTTGGAATCCCCGGGCCTAGGCGAGCAGTACTTC.

V usage is TRBV6-5 and J usage is TRBJ2-7, with 7 nucleotides matching TRBD1. CDR1 and CDR2 (germline): MNHEY, SVGAGI. The CDR3 is made up of 14 amino acids. V shed 3 bases and J 0 bases; nucleotides not matched to a gene: 2. CDR3 loop: CASSYDRASYEQYF. In DNA form, the CDR3 reads TGTGCCAGCAGTTATGACAGGGCCTCCTACGAGCAGTACTTC.

This clonotype has a count of ten or more. The rearrangement links TRBV20-1 to TRBJ1-2; D might be TRBD1 (5 bases). Germline CDR1 and CDR2: DFQATT and SNEGSKA (reference sequence). Trimming left V 6 bases short and J 5 bases short, with 16 bases between. The CDR3 is made up of 13 amino acids. CDR3 sequence: CSAKNLGVYGYTF. CDR3 sequence (DNA): TGCAGTGCCAAAAACTTAGGGGTATATGGCTACACCTTC.

This clonotype occurred a few times. A much larger clonotype is one base distant, so this may be a read error. The chain is built from TRBV7-2 and TRBJ2-7, with TRBD1 identical over 11 bases. There are 15 residues in the CDR3. Per the germline V gene, CDR1 is SGHTA and CDR2 is FQGNSA. This chain's CDR3 is CPSSSPGTGGLEQYF. DNA of the CDR3: TGTCCCAGCAGCTCACCCGGGACAGGGGGACTCGAGCAGTACTTC.

This clonotype showed up just once. A much larger clone lies a single base off, so this may be a read error. This chain joins TRBV20-1 and TRBJ1-2; no clear D. CDR1 and CDR2 from the germline V gene are DFQATT and SNEGSKA (reference sequence). This CDR3 comprises 11 residues. V lost 3 bases to trimming and J lost 12 bases, with 14 bases between them. CDR3 sequence (DNA): TGCAGTGCTAGCCCGGCCTCCGGCGACACCTTC. As protein: CSASPASGDTF.

This clonotype showed up many times. The rearrangement joins TRBV20-1 to TRBJ2-1; 10 bases align to TRBD2. The CDR3 is made up of 13 amino acids. Germline CDR1 is DFQATT and CDR2 is SNEGSKA (reference sequence). The V segment lost 6 bases and the J segment 9 bases; nucleotides outside the gene matches: 8. CDR3 DNA sequence: TGCAGTGCCTTAGCGGGAGGTATAATTGAGCAGTTCTTC. This sequence encodes CSALAGGIIEQFF.

The sample holds many counts of this clonotype. The chain carries TRBV28 and TRBJ2-7; D could derive from TRBD1 or TRBD2 (5 bases each). Looked up from germline, CDR1 is MDHEN and CDR2 is SYDVKM. This CDR3 is built from 13 residues. Trimming removed 7 bases from V and 7 bases from J, with 17 bases in between. In DNA form, the CDR3 reads TGTGCCAGCATCCGGGACGCCAGCAGGGAGCAGTACTTC. Amino acid sequence: CASIRDASREQYF.

This clonotype appeared many times. CDR3 loop: CASSRPGGSYNEQFF. The CDR3 DNA reads as TGTGCCAGCAGCCGACCCGGGGGCAGCTACAATGAGCAGTTCTTC. The chain is built from TRBV11-2 and TRBJ2-1; D might be TRBD1 or TRBD2, each matching 6 bases. CDR1 SGHAT and CDR2 FQNNGV come from the germline V gene. V was trimmed by 5 bases and J by 3 bases, leaving 14 bases between them. This CDR3 has 15 amino acids.

This clonotype was observed a handful of times. The chain recombines TRBV9 with TRBJ1-1, with a possible D match to TRBD1 (5 bases). The V end lost 0 bases, the J end lost 4 bases, and 13 bases lay between the germline ends. This CDR3 is 15 amino acids long. Germline CDR1 and CDR2: SGDLS and YYNGEE. CDR3 DNA: TGTGCCAGCAGCGTAGTTGGGGGGGTGGCCACTGAAGCTTTCTTT. This gives the protein CASSVVGGVATEAFF.

By its share, this clonotype is medium-sized (0.01 to 0.1%). V usage is TRBV20-1 and J usage is TRBJ2-1; 10 bases agree with TRBD2. The trim removed 5 bases at V and 5 bases at J, leaving 6 bases unmatched. The CDR3 runs to 14 residues. CDR1 is DFQATT and CDR2 is SNEGSKA in the germline V gene (reference sequence). The CDR3 loop reads CSAPVAGGDNEQFF. CDR3 DNA: TGCAGTGCTCCGGTAGCGGGAGGCGACAATGAGCAGTTCTTC.

This chain links TRBV30 with TRBJ2-1; 7 positions match TRBD2. The CDR3 spans 12 residues. Unmatched junction bases numbered 3, after V lost 2 bases and J lost 8 bases. Per the germline V gene, CDR1 is GTSNPN and CDR2 is SVGIG (reference sequence). CDR3 DNA sequence: TGTGCCTGGAGTACTACTAGCGATGAGCAGTTCTTC. Amino acids: CAWSTTSDEQFF.

Ten or more counts support this clonotype. The chain couples TRBV28 to TRBJ1-2, with unresolved D. The germline V gene encodes CDR1 MDHEN and CDR2 SYDVKM. V dropped 2 bases and J dropped 4 bases, with 11 bases sitting between them. This CDR3 comprises 14 residues. The CDR3 region has the DNA TGTGCCAGCAGTTTACAGCCCCACATCTATGGCTACACCTTC. Amino acid sequence: CASSLQPHIYGYTF.

This clonotype was counted ten times or more. The chain couples TRBV29-1 to TRBJ2-1; D remains ambiguous. This CDR3 comprises 12 residues. V was cut by 6 bases and J by 0 bases, with 6 bases left in between. CDR1 and CDR2 from the germline V gene are SQVTM and ANQGSEA. Written as DNA, the CDR3 is TGCAGCGTCCGTAGCTCCTACAATGAGCAGTTCTTC. Protein product: CSVRSSYNEQFF.

This chain links TRBV12-5 with TRBJ1-1; possible D gene TRBD1, 6 bases. V lost 1 base and J lost 6, with 24 bases in between. CDR1 and CDR2 from the germline V gene are LGHNT and FRNRAP. This CDR3 is 18 amino acids long. CDR3 protein: CASGLGGDIANFFPEAFF. The CDR3 DNA is TGTGCTAGTGGTTTGGGAGGGGACATCGCAAACTTCTTCCCTGAAGCTTTCTTT.

This clonotype occurred many times. The genes are TRBV3-1 and TRBJ2-7; weak D call: TRBD1 (6 bases). Germline V CDR1 and CDR2: LGHDT, YNNKEL (reference sequence). The CDR3 runs 13 residues. Trimming stripped 1 base from V and 6 bases from J, with 10 bases between. The CDR3 nucleotides read TGTGCCAGCAGCCAAGGGGGGCCCTCCGAGCAGTACTTC. Its translation is CASSQGGPSEQYF.

This clonotype was detected many times. This chain uses TRBV29-1 with TRBJ1-1; 8 nucleotides line up with TRBD1. The CDR3 has 15 amino acids. Trimming at V came to 3 bases and at J to 6 bases, leaving 12 bases not matched to a gene. In germline, CDR1 is SQVTM, CDR2 ANQGSEA. The CDR3 sequence: CSVESPQGGFAEAFF. The CDR3 bases are TGCAGCGTTGAGAGCCCACAGGGGGGTTTCGCTGAAGCTTTCTTT. Full variable domain (rest looked up from reference TRBV29-1 and TRBJ1-1): SAVISQKPSRDICQRGTSLTIQCQVDSQVTMMFWYRQQPGQSLTLIATANQGSEATYESGFVIDKFPISRPNLTFSTLTVSNMSPEDSSIYLCSVESPQGGFAEAFFGQGTRLTVV.

The table lists this clonotype with many counts. The V and J genes are TRBV10-3 and TRBJ2-1; 11 nucleotides line up with TRBD1. The CDR3 has 17 amino acids. Trimming took 4 bases from V and 7 from J; bases not matched to a gene: 12. In germline, CDR1 is ENHRY, CDR2 SYGVKD. The CDR3 region is CAISVVLGQGVVNEQFF. In DNA form, the CDR3 reads TGTGCCATCAGTGTCGTTTTGGGACAGGGGGTCGTGAATGAGCAGTTCTTC.

This CDR3 reads CASSHSGNPHRVAVF. The CDR3 coding sequence is TGTGCCAGCAGCCATAGCGGGAACCCACACCGGGTAGCTGTTTTT. V gene TRBV21-1 combines with J gene TRBJ2-2. TRBV21-1 is reported as a pseudogene. This CDR3 contains 15 residues.